The TCR beta chain under discussion was sequenced for a study of beta chain features in type 1 diabetes. V was clipped by 2 bases and J by 13 bases, with 14 bases between them. The CDR3 length is 12 residues. Per the germline V gene, CDR1 is SGHNT and CDR2 is YYREEE (reference sequence). The sequenced template was cDNA made from the entire isolated RNA. The repertoire was sequenced with immunoSEQ multiplex PCR; TCRdb's copy has only in-frame clones and lacks some. The sample carries some 350,000 clones, around 9.6% recorded once. For this clone: Its antigen is undetermined.

General observations from the study: Researchers report that Type 1 diabetes patients had moderately but significantly shorter TCRB CDR3s across all four CD4+ subsets.

The gene calls are TRBV5-4 and TRBJ2-3; no clear D gene. The sequencing sample was made of central memory CD4+ T cells from blood. This sequence was found in a man aged 30-40 years with type 1 diabetes. DNA of the CDR3: TGTGCCAGCAGCTTAGTCGGTAGGGAAAAGTATTTT. Amino acids: CASSLVGREKYF.